This T cell receptor beta chain was obtained from a study of T-cell reconstitution after alpha-beta-depleted transplantation in children. Note on this clonotype: The antigen remains unidentified.

Trimming removed 4 bases from V and 2 bases from J, with 3 bases in between. The germline V gene encodes CDR1 DFQATT and CDR2 SNEGSKA (reference sequence). The CDR3 contains 11 residues. TCRbeta library preparation incorporated unique molecular identifiers. From the PCR reads, TCRdb called clonotypes with MiXCR, one entry per CDR3 protein. The sample lists about 210,000 distinct CDR3 sequences; about 15% were seen once. Study results and limitations: T-cell counts and diversity at one year post-transplant came mainly from newly produced T cells. At day 60, the high TCRbeta diversity found in some patients originated from recipient T cells and thymic progenitors that had survived. The study reportedly traced alpha-beta T cells about two months after transplant to several hundred expanded graft clones.

The TCR sequence derives from a male patient under 10 years old who had a stem cell transplant for acute lymphoblastic leukemia, so the T cells may come from the graft donor. Specimen: PBMCs, mostly from graft donor cells, collected 360 days after TCRalphabeta/CD19-depleted stem cell transplant. This sequence joins TRBV20-1 and TRBJ1-3; D is unclear. The CDR3 reads CSATAGNTIYF. CDR3 coding DNA: TGCAGTGCTACGGCTGGAAACACCATATATTTT.